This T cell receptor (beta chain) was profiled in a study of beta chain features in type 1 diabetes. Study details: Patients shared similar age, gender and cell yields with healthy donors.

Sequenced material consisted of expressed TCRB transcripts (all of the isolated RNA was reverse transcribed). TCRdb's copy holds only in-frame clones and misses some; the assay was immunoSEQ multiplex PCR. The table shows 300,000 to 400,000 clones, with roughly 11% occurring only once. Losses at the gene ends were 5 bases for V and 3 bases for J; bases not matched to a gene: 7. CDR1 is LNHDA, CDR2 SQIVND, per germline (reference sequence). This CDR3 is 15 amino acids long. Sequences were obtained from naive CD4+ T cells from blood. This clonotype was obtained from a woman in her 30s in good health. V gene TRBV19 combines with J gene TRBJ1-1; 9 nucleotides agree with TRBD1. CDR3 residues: CASSPGDRVYTEAFF. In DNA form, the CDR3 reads TGTGCCAGTAGTCCAGGGGACAGGGTGTACACTGAAGCTTTCTTT. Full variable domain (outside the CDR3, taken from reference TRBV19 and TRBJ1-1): DGGITQSPKYLFRKEGQNVTLSCEQNLNHDAMYWYRQDPGQGLRLIYYSQIVNDFQKGDIAEGYSVSREKKESFPLTVTSAQKNPTAFYLCASSPGDRVYTEAFFGQGTRLTVV.